The source of this T cell receptor (beta chain) is a study of shared clonotypes between healthy human individuals. As to this clone: Its antigen is still unknown.

Sequencing was at deep level. Profiled with immunoSEQ multiplex PCR; TCRdb holds only in-frame clones, not every one. The sample has about 470,000 clones, 70% to 80% seen once; the top ten hold about 13%. The CDR3 extends over 12 amino acids. Between the trimmed V and J ends, which lost 4 bases and 7 bases, there was a span of 11 bases. The germline gives CDR1 ENHRY, CDR2 SYGVKD. Broader study findings: The sampled material consisted only of blood, and tissue repertoires are likely to differ.

This receptor was identified in a woman between 40 and 55 years old in good health. Some clones in this sample may be carry-over from other donors' samples. The chain recombines TRBV10-3 with TRBJ2-7; D unclear. Sequencing was carried out using PBMCs. In DNA, the CDR3 is TGTGCCATCAGTGGCCCAAACGGGGAGCAGTACTTC. Its translation is CAISGPNGEQYF.